The following is a T cell receptor (beta chain) sequence with its context. The sample comes from a study of blood T cell repertoires in COVID-19. There are 19 residues in the CDR3. V shed 4 bases and J 8 bases; nucleotides not matched to a gene: 19. Germline values: CDR1 WSHSY, CDR2 SAAADI. The method was immunoSEQ multiplex PCR; TCRdb's version includes in-frame clones alone and lacks a portion of them. The table includes approximately 200,000 clones, roughly 90% detected once. Participants, roughly 18 to 90 years old, spanned about 26 US areas. J is TRBJ2-3 and V is TRBV10-2; 12 nucleotides line up with TRBD2. Input material: PBMCs or T cells enriched from blood (not recorded which). The sequence was obtained from a man between 18 and 35 years old with acute COVID-19. As DNA, the CDR3 is TGCGCCAGCAGTGTCGTACTAGCGGGAGGTACTAAGGAACAGGGTACGCAGTATTTT. Translated, it gives CASSVVLAGGTKEQGTQYF.